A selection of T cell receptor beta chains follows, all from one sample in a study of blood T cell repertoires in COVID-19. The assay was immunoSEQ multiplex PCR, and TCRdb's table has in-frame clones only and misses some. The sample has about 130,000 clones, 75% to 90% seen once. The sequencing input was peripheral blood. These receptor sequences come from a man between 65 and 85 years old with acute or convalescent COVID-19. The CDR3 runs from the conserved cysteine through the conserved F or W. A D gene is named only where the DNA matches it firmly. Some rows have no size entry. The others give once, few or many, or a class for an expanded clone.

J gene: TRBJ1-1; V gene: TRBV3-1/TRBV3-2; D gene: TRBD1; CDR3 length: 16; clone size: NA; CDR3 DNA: TGTGCCAGCAGCCTCCGGGACAGGGTATTGAACACTGAAGCTTTCTTT; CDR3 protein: CASSLRDRVLNTEAFF
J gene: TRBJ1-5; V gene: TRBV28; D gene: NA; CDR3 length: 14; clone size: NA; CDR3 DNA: TGTGCCAGCCGCCGAGAGATCTTGAATCAGCCCCAGCATTTT; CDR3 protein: CASRREILNQPQHF
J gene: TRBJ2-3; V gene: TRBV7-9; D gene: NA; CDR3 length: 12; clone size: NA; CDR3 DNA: TGTGCCAACGCGGGACTGTCAGATACGCAGTATTTT; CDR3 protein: CANAGLSDTQYF
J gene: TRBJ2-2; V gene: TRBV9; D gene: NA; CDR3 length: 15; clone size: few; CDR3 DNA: TGTGCCAGCAGCGTAGTGGGGAGCCACACCGGGGAGCTGTTTTTT; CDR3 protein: CASSVVGSHTGELFF
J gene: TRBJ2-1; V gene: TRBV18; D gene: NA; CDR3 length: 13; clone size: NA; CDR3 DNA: TGTGCCAGCTCACCAGAGGCTTACAATGAGCAGTTCTTC; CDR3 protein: CASSPEAYNEQFF
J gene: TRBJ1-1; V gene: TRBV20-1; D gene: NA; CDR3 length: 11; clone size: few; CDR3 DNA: TGCAGTGCGAAGCAGGGTACTGAAGCTTTCTTT; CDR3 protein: CSAKQGTEAFF
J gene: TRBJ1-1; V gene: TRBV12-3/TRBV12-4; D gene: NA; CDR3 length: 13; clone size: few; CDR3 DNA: TGTGCCAGCAGTTTGGGAGTGAACACTGAAGCTTTCTTT; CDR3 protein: CASSLGVNTEAFF
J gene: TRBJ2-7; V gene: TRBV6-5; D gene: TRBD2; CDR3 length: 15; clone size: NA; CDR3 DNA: TGTGCCAGCAGAGGTTGGGCTAGCGGGGCCTTCGAGCAGTACTTC; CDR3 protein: CASRGWASGAFEQYF
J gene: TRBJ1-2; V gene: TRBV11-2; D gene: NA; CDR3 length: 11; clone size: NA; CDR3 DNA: TGTGCCAGCAGCTACCGGGGAGGCTACACCTTC; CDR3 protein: CASSYRGGYTF
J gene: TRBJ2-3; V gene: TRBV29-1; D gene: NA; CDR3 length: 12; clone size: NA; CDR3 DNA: TGCAGCGTTGTAGGAGGGACAGATACGCAGTATTTT; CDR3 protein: CSVVGGTDTQYF
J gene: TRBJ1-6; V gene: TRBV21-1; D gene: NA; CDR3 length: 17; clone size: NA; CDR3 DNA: TGTGCCAGCAGCAAAGGAGGAGGTCGGAGGAATAATTCACCCCTCCACTTT; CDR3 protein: CASSKGGGRRNNSPLHF
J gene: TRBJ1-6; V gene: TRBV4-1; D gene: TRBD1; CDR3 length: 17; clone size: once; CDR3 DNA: TGCGCCAGCAGCCAGGCAGGGGGCACCTCCTATAATTCACCCCTCCACTTT; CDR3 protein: CASSQAGGTSYNSPLHF
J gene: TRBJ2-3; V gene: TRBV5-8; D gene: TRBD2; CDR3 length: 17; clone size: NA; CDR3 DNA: TGTGCCAGCAGCCCCCGTCAAGCGGGGGTGAAGGGAGATACGCAGTATTTT; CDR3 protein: CASSPRQAGVKGDTQYF
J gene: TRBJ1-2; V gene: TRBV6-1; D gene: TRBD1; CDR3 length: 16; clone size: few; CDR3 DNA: TGTGCCAGCAGTGAATGGCCGGGACAGGGGATAGATGGCTACACCTTC; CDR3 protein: CASSEWPGQGIDGYTF
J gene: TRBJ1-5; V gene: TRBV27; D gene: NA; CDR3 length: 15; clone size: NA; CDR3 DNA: TGTGCCAGCAGTTTACGAGGGCGGGGGAATCAGCCCCAGCATTTT; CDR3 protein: CASSLRGRGNQPQHF
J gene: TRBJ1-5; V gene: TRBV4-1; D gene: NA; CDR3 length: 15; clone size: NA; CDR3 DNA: TGCGCCAGCAGCCAAGAAAGAACAGGGAGTCAGCCCCAGCATTTT; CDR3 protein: CASSQERTGSQPQHF
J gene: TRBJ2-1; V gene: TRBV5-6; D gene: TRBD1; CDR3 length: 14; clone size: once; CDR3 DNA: TGTGCCAGCAGCGGATCGACAGGGTACAATGAGCAGTTCTTC; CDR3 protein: CASSGSTGYNEQFF
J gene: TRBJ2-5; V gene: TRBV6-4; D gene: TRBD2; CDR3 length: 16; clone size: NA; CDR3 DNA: TGTGCCAGCAGTGATAGCGAGCGGGGGCCACAAGAGACCCAGTACTTC; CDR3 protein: CASSDSERGPQETQYF
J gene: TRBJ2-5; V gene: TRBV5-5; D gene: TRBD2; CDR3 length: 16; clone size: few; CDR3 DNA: TGTGCCAGCAGCTTGGGGCCAGCGGGGGACCTGGAGACCCAGTACTTC; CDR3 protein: CASSLGPAGDLETQYF
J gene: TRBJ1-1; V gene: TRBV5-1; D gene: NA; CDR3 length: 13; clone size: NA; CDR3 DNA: TGCGCCAGCAGGCAACAGGCTGACGGTGAAGCTTTCTTT; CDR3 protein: CASRQQADGEAFF
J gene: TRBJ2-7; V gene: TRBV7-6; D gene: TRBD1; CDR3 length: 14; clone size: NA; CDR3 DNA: TGTGCCAGCAGCTTAGGACAGGGGGCGAGCGAGCAGTACTTC; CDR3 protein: CASSLGQGASEQYF
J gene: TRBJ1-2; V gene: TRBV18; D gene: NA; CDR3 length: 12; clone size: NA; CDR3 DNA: TGTGCCAGCTCACCACAGCAAGTCGGCTACACCTTC; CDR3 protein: CASSPQQVGYTF
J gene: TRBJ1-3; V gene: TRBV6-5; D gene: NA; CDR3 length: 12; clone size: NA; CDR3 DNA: TGTGCCAGCGGGAGTCCTGGAAACACCATATATTTT; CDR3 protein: CASGSPGNTIYF
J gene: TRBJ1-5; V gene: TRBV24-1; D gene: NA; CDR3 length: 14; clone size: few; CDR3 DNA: TGTGCCACCAGTAGTAATCGGTGGAATCAGCCCCAGCATTTT; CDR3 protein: CATSSNRWNQPQHF
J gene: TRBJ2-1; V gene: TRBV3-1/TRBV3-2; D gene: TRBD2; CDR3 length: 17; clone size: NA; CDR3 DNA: TGTGCCAGCAGCCAAGTTGGACTAGGGACCTCCTGGGATGAGCAGTTCTTC; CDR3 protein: CASSQVGLGTSWDEQFF
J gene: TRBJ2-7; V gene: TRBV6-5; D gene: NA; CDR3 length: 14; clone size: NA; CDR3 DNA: TGTGCCAGCGGAACCACTAAACAGGACTACGAGCAGTACTTC; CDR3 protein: CASGTTKQDYEQYF
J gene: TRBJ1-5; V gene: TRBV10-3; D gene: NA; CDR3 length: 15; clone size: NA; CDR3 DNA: TGTGCCATCAGTGACCCAGGGGAAGCAAATCAGCCCCAGCATTTT; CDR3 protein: CAISDPGEANQPQHF
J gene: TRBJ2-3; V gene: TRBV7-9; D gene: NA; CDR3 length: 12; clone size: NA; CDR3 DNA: TGTGCCAGCAGGCTAGGGGCAGATACGCAGTATTTT; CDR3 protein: CASRLGADTQYF
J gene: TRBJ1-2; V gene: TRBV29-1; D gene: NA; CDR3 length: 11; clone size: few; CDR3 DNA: TGCAGCGTCGGCGGGGTGGAAGGCTACACCTTC; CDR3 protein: CSVGGVEGYTF
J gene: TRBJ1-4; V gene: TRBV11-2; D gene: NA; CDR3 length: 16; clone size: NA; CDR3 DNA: TGTGCCAGCAGCTTAGGGACGGCAGGGGTGCTTGAAAAACTGTTTTTT; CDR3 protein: CASSLGTAGVLEKLFF
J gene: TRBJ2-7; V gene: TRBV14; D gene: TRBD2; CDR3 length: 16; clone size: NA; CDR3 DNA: TGTGCCAGCAGCCAAGGTTGGGGGGGGACCCCTGGGGAGCAGTACTTC; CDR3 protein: CASSQGWGGTPGEQYF
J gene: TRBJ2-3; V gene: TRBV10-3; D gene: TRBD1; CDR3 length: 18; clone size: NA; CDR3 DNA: TGTGCCATCAGTGTTGGAGGGTCCGGACAGGGTAAGACAGATACGCAGTATTTT; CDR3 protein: CAISVGGSGQGKTDTQYF
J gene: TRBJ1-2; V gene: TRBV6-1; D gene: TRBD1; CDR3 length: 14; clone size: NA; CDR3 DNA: TGTGCCAGCAGTGAGGGACAGGGGGCGGGTGGCTACACCTTC; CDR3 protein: CASSEGQGAGGYTF
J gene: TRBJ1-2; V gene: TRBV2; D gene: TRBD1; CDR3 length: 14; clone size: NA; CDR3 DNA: TGTGCCAGCAGTACGACAGGGTCCGGCTATGGCTACACCTTC; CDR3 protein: CASSTTGSGYGYTF
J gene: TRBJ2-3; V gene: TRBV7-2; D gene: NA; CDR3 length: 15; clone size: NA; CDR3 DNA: TGTGCCAGCAGCTTCAAGGTGGGAGAGGGAGATACGCAGTATTTT; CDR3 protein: CASSFKVGEGDTQYF
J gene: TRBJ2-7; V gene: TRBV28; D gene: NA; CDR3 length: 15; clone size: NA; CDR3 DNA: TGTGCCAGCAGCCGTACAGGGACGGTCTTCCACGAGCAGTACTTC; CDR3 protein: CASSRTGTVFHEQYF
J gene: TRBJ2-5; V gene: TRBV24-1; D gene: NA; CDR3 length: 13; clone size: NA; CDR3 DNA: TGTGCCACCAGTGATGGGGCTAGGGAGACCCAGTACTTC; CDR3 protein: CATSDGARETQYF
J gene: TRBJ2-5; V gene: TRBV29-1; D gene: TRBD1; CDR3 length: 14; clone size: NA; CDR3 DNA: TGCAGCGTTGGAGACAGGGGGAGACAAGAGACCCAGTACTTC; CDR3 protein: CSVGDRGRQETQYF
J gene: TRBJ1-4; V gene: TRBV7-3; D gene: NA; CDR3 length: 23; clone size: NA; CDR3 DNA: TGTGCCAGCAGCTTAATGCCCCGAGGATGGGGGCTTGAGTGTAGGGCGGCTAATGAAAAACTGTTTTTT; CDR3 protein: CASSLMPRGWGLECRAANEKLFF
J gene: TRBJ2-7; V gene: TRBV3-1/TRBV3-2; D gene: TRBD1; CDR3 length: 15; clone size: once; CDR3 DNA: TGTGCCAGCAGCCAAGCGGGACAGGGAGCCTACGAGCAGTACTTC; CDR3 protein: CASSQAGQGAYEQYF
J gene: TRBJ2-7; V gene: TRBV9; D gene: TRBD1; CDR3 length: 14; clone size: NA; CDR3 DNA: TGTGCCAGCAGCGTAGCCCCAGGGGGAAACGAGCAGTACTTC; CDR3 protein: CASSVAPGGNEQYF
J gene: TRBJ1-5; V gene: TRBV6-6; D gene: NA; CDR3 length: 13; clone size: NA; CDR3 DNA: TGTGCCACCCACCCGTCAGGCAATCAGCCCCAGCATTTT; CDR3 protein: CATHPSGNQPQHF
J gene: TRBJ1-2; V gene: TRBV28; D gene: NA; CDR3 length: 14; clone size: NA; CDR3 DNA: TGTGCCAGCAGTTTAGGGGGCGCGGGCTATGGCTACACCTTC; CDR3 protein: CASSLGGAGYGYTF
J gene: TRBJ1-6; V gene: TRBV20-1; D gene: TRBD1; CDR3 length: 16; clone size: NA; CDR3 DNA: TGCAGTGCTGGTGCGGGACAGGGCTCCTATAATTCACCCCTCCACTTT; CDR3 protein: CSAGAGQGSYNSPLHF
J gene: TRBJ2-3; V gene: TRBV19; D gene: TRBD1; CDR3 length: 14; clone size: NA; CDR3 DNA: TGTGCCAGTAGTAAGGGGACAGTGGAAGATACGCAGTATTTT; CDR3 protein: CASSKGTVEDTQYF
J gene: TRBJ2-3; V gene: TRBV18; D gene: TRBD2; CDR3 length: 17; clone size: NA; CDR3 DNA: TGTGCCAGCTCACCACCACTCATAGCGGGGGAGACAGATACGCAGTATTTT; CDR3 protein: CASSPPLIAGETDTQYF